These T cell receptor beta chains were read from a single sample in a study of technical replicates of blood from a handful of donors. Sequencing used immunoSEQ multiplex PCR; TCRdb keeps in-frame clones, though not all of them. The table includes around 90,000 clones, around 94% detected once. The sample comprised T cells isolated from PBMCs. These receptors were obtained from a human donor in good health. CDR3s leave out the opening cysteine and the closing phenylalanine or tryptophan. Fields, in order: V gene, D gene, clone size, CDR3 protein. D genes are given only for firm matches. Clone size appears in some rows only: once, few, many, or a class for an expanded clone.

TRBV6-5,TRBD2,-,ASSNHLAGTDTQY
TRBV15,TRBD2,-,ATSPSGGGEQY
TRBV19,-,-,ASSINQVGYT
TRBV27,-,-,ASSLSVGFLGTDTQY
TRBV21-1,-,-,ASSLPPGLASGERYEQY
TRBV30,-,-,AWSWSGNTEAF
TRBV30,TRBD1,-,AWSPDRLLETQY
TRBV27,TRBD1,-,ATGGTGIAGELF
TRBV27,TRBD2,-,ASSFGGSSYEQY
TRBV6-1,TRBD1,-,ASSEFRGSYNEQF
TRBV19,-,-,ASSQTDQETQY
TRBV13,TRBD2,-,ASSLGTSGYEQY
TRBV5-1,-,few,ASGRGNTEAF
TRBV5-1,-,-,ASSLVPDSLDQLF
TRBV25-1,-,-,ATGWSGNTIY
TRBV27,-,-,ASSFSWGRTPFEQF
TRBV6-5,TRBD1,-,ASTGGQGDFYGYT
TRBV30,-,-,ASLEATGELF
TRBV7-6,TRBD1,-,ASSPPGQGRGYT
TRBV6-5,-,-,ASSISLIQNEQY
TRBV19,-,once,ASSRRLVKETQY
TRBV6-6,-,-,ASSYEGVNTEAF
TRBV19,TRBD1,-,ASSKGQGAAYGYT
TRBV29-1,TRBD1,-,SVEWGTGYEQF
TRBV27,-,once,ASSAGLLHEQY
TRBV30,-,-,AWLRTWDEKLF
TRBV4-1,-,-,ASSPRTRASTEAF
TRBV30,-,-,ACLDSSYNEQF
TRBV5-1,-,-,ASNTGDTSYEQY
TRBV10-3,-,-,AISEQAYEQY
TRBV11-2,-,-,ASSLDLGTEAF
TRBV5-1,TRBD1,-,ASSPEGQFNEKLF
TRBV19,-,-,ASSPSVSTDTQY
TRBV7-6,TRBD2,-,ASSLRVAGGLTGELF
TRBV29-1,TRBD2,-,SVSGTSGVYEQY
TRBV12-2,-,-,ASRPRTVVYEQY
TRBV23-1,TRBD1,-,ASSFPGQGYEQY
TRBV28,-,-,ASSRDTLWETQY
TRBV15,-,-,ATSRDQVRTEAF
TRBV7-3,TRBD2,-,ASSLGGGEQF
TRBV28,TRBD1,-,AIRDRGTYGYT
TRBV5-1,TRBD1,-,ASSVGQGYSSDTQY
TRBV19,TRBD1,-,ASRDRDRVVSGNTIY
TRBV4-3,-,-,ASSQGQAVEAF
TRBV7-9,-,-,ASSGRGPGYEQY
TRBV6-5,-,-,ASRPITGSYGYT
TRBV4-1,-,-,ASSQGGNEQF
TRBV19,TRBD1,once,ASSKGASTDTQY
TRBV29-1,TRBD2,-,SVVGLAGVGTGELF
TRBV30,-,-,AWRAPLQETQY
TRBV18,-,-,ASSRFRGYEQY
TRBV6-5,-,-,ASSPIVLQPQH